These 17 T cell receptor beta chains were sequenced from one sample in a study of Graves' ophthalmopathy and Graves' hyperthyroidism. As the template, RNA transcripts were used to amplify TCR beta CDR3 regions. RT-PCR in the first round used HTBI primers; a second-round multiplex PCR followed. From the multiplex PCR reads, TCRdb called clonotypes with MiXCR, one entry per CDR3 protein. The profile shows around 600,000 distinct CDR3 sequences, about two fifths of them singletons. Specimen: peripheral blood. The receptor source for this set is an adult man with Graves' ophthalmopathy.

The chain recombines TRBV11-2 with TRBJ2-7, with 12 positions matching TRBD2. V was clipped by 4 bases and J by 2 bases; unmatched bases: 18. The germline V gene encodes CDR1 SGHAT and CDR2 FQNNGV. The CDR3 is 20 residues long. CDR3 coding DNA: TGTGCCAGCAGCTCCCTAGCTTCTAGCGGGAGGGTAGGTTCGCCCTACGAGCAGTACTTC. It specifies CASSSLASSGRVGSPYEQYF. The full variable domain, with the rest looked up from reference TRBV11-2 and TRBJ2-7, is EAGVAQSPRYKIIEKRQSVAFWCNPISGHATLYWYQQILGQGPKLLIQFQNNGVVDDSQLPKDRFSAERLKGVDSTLKIQPAKLEDSAVYLCASSSLASSGRVGSPYEQYFGPGTRLTVT.

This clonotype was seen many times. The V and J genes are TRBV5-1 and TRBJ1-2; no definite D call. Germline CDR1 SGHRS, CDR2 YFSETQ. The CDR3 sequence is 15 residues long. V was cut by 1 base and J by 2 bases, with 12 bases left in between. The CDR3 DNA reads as TGCGCCAGCAGCTTGAGGGCAGAAGAGAACTATGGCTACACCTTC. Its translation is CASSLRAEENYGYTF.

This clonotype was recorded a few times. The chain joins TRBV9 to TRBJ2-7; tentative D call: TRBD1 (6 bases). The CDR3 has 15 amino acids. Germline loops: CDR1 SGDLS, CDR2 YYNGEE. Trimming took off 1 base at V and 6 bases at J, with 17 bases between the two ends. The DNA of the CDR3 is TGTGCCAGCAGCGTAAGCGAGCAGGGGTCACCCGAGCAGTACTTC. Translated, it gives CASSVSEQGSPEQYF.

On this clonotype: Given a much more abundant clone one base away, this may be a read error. This CDR3 reads CASSVATGAQYF. The DNA of the CDR3 is TGTGCCAGCAGCGTAGCTACGGGCGCGCAGTACTTC. This chain uses TRBV9 with TRBJ2-7; D is unresolved. This CDR3 contains 12 residues. The germline gives CDR1 SGDLS, CDR2 YYNGEE. Trimming cost V 0 bases and J 9 bases, with 10 bases left between them.

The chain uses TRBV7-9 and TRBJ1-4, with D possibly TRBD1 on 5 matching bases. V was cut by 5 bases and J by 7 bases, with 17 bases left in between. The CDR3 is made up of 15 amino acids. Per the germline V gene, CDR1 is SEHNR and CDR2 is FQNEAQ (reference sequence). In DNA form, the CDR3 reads TGTGCCAGCAGCCCGACGGGACTGGTTGGTGAAAAACTGTTTTTT. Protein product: CASSPTGLVGEKLFF.

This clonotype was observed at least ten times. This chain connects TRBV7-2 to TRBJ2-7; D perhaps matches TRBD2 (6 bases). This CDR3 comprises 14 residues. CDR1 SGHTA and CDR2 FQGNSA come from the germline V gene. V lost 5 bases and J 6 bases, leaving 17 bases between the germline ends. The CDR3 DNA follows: TGTGCCAGCAGCCTTAGCGCGGGGAGGTCCGAGCAGTACTTC. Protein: CASSLSAGRSEQYF.

The CDR3 region is CASTQSAGMNTEAFF. The DNA of the CDR3 is TGTGCCAGCACCCAATCTGCCGGGATGAACACTGAAGCTTTCTTT. The V and J genes are TRBV12-3 or TRBV12-4 and TRBJ1-1; D uncertain. V was pared by 7 bases and J by 0 bases, with 15 bases between. The length of the CDR3 is 15 residues.

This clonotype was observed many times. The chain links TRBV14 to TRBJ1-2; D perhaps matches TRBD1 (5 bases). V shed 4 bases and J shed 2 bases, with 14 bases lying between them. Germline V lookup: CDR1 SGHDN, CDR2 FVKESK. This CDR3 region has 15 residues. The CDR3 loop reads CASSPSVGANYGYTF. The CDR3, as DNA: TGTGCCAGCAGCCCCTCCGTAGGGGCCAACTATGGCTACACCTTC.

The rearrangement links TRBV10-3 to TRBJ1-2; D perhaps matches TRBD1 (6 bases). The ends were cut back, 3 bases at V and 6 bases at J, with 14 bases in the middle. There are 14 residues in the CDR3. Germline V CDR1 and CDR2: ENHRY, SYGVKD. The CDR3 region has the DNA TGTGCCATCAGTGAAACAGGGTTTTCGGATGGCTACACCTTC. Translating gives CAISETGFSDGYTF.

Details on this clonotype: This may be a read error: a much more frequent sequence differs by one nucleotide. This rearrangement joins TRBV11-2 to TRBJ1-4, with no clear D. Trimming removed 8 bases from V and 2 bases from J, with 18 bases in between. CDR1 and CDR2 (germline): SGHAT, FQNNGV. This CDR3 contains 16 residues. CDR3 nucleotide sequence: TGTGCCAGCGGCTCCCTCCGAGGCAGGACTAATGAAAAACTGTTTTTT. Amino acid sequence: CASGSLRGRTNEKLFF. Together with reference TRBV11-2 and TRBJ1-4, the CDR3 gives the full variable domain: EAGVAQSPRYKIIEKRQSVAFWCNPISGHATLYWYQQILGQGPKLLIQFQNNGVVDDSQLPKDRFSAERLKGVDSTLKIQPAKLEDSAVYLCASGSLRGRTNEKLFFGSGTQLSVL.

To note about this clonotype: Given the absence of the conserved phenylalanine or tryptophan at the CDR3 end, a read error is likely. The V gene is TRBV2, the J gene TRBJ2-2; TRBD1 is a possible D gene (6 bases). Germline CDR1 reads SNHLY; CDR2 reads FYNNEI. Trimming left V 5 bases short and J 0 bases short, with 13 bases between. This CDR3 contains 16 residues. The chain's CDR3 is CASSLTGFANTGELFS. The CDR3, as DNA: TGTGCCAGCAGTCTAACAGGGTTCGCGAACACCGGGGAGCTGTTTTCT.

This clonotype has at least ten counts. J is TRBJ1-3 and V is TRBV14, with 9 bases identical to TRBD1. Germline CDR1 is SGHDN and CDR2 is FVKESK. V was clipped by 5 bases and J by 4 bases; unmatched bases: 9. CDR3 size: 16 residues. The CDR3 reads CASSARGQGSGNTIYF. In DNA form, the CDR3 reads TGTGCCAGCAGCGCCCGGGGACAGGGTTCCGGAAACACCATATATTTT.

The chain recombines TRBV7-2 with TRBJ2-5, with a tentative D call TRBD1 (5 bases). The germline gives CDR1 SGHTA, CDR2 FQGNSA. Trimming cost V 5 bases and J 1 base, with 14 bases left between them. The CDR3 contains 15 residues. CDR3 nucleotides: TGTGCCAGCAGCCCAGGGTCTATGGCCCAAGAGACCCAGTACTTC. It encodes CASSPGSMAQETQYF.

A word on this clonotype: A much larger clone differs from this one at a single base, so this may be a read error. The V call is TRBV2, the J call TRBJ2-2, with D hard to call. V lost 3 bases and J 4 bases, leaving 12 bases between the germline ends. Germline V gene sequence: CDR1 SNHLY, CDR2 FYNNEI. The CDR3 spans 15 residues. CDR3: CASSDGSGPTGELFF. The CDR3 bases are TGTGCCAGCAGTGACGGTAGTGGTCCCACCGGGGAGCTGTTTTTT.

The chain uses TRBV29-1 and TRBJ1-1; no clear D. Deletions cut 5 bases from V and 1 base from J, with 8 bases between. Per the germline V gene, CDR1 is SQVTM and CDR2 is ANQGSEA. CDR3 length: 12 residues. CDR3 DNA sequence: TGCAGCGTTATTGAGCAGAACACTGAAGCTTTCTTT. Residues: CSVIEQNTEAFF.

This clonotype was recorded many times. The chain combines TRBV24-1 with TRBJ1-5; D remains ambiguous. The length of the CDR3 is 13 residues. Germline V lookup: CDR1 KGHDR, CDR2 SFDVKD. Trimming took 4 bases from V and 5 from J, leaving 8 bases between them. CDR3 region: CATSDGYYQPQHF. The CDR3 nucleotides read TGTGCCACCAGTGACGGCTACTATCAGCCCCAGCATTTT.

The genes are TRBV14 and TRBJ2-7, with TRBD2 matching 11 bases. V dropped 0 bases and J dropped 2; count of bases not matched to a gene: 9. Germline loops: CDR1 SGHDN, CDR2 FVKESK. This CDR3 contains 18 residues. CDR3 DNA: TGTGCCAGCAGCCAAGAGGGCCTAGCGGGGGGTGTAACCTACGAGCAGTACTTC. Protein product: CASSQEGLAGGVTYEQYF.